One TCR beta chain is described in this entry. The antigen is unknown. CDR1 WNHNN and CDR2 SYGVQD come from the germline V gene (reference sequence). The CDR3 spans 15 residues. Trimming took off 4 bases at V and 3 bases at J, with 14 bases between the two ends. One entry per CDR3 protein results from TCRdb running MiXCR on the multiplex PCR reads. The repertoire holds about 21,000 distinct CDR3 sequences, about 38% seen once, with around 24% in the top ten. The sample belongs to a study of breast tumors, draining lymph nodes, adjacent tissues. Study conclusions and caveats: Findings are consistent with lymph node origin and intratumoral expansion of most tumor T cells.

The sample was breast tumor tissue. This sequence originates from a female donor with breast cancer. Some clones in this sample may be carry-over from other donors' samples. The V gene is TRBV10-1, the J gene TRBJ2-3; TRBD2 is a possible D gene (5 bases). The CDR3: CASSAMGSATDTQYF. Here the CDR3 DNA reads TGCGCCAGCAGTGCCATGGGGAGTGCTACAGATACGCAGTATTTT.